Presented here are 9 T cell receptor beta chains from one specimen sequenced in a study of long-term antiretroviral therapy in people with HIV. Runs used v3.0 of the immunoSEQ assay and were done at survey level. Repertoires were generated with immunoSEQ multiplex PCR, while TCRdb's copy carries only in-frame clones and drops some. This sample has about 48,000 clones, with about 86% found just once. Source: unsorted PBMCs, taken 0.8 years after starting antiretroviral therapy. These receptor sequences come from a woman younger than 35 with HIV.

The rearrangement links TRBV28 to TRBJ2-3, with 8 bases aligning to TRBD1. CDR3 size: 16 residues. Germline V gene data show CDR1 as MDHEN and CDR2 as SYDVKM. The trim removed 5 bases at V and 4 bases at J, leaving 11 bases unmatched. CDR3: CASSPARGQGPDTQYF. CDR3 DNA sequence: TGTGCCAGCAGTCCCGCCAGGGGGCAGGGACCAGATACGCAGTATTTT.

The CDR3 bases are TGCGCCAGCAGCCAATTAGCGGGTCTGGGGGAGACCCAGTACTTC. Its translation: CASSQLAGLGETQYF. The V call is TRBV4-1, the J call TRBJ2-5; 7 bases are shared with TRBD2. CDR1 is MGHRA and CDR2 is YSYEKL in the germline V gene. This CDR3 is built from 15 residues. V shed 2 bases and J 5 bases; nucleotides not matched to a gene: 8.

This chain connects TRBV4-3 to TRBJ2-1, with 8 bases fitting TRBD1. The germline CDR1 and CDR2 sequences are LGHNA and YSLEER. The CDR3 extends over 12 amino acids. V shed 1 base, J shed 15 bases, and the junction held 5 bases outside the gene matches. CDR3 nucleotide sequence: TGCGCCAGCAGCCAAGGGTTCGACAGGGGGTTCTTC. Its protein product is CASSQGFDRGFF.

The DNA of the CDR3 is TGCGCCAGCAGCTTGAACAGAATGAACACTGAAGCTTTCTTT. It encodes CASSLNRMNTEAFF. The chain has TRBV5-1 and TRBJ1-1, with D hard to call. The CDR3 loop spans 14 amino acids. The germline V gene encodes CDR1 SGHRS and CDR2 YFSETQ. V was clipped by 1 base and J by 0 bases, with 7 bases between them.

CDR3 residues: CASSRLAGGTEQFF. In DNA form, the CDR3 reads TGTGCCAGCAGCCGACTAGCGGGAGGAACTGAGCAGTTCTTC. The rearrangement links TRBV28 to TRBJ2-1; TRBD2 aligns across 13 bases. From germline, CDR1 is MDHEN and CDR2 SYDVKM. V shed 6 bases, J shed 9 bases, and the junction held 5 bases outside the gene matches. There are 14 residues in the CDR3. Variable domain in full (rest from reference TRBV28 and TRBJ2-1): DVKVTQSSRYLVKRTGEKVFLECVQDMDHENMFWYRQDPGLGLRLIYFSYDVKMKEKGDIPEGYSVSREKKERFSLILESASTNQTSMYLCASSRLAGGTEQFFGPGTRLTVL.

V and J are TRBV4-3 and TRBJ2-2; 9 bases map to TRBD2. The CDR3 spans 15 residues. V trimming: 4 bases; J trimming: 3 bases; junction bases outside the gene matches: 3. From germline, CDR1 is LGHNA and CDR2 YSLEER. The CDR3 region is CASSLIAGDTGELFF. The CDR3 nucleotides read TGCGCCAGCAGCCTTATAGCGGGAGACACCGGGGAGCTGTTTTTT.

V is TRBV7-3 and J is TRBJ2-2; 10 nucleotides agree with TRBD2. The length of the CDR3 is 15 residues. The V gene's germline CDR1 is SGHTA and CDR2 FQGTGA. V shed 1 base and J 5 bases; nucleotides not matched to a gene: 1. In nucleotides, the CDR3 is TGTGCCAGCAGCTTAAAACTAGCGGGGACCGGGGAGCTGTTTTTT. Translation: CASSLKLAGTGELFF.

This chain connects TRBV19 to TRBJ2-7; D might be TRBD2 (6 bases). Germline lookup yields CDR1 LNHDA and CDR2 SQIVND (reference sequence). V lost 8 bases and J lost 5, with 16 bases in between. CDR3 length: 13 amino acids. CDR3 protein: CASGVGGGHEQYF. The CDR3 DNA is TGTGCCAGTGGAGTGGGGGGAGGCCACGAGCAGTACTTC.

The chain links TRBV7-2 to TRBJ2-7; D is possibly TRBD2 (6 bases). The CDR3 totals 14 residues. Trimming took 3 bases from V and 4 from J, leaving 13 bases between them. From germline, CDR1 is SGHTA and CDR2 FQGNSA. The CDR3: CASSFRDSSYEQYF. The DNA of the CDR3 is TGTGCCAGCAGCTTCCGGGACTCCTCTTACGAGCAGTACTTC.